These T cell receptor beta chains were read from a single sample in a study of identical twins. Via MiXCR, TCRdb re-called the 5' RACE reads, giving one row per CDR3 protein. The sample carries roughly 750,000 distinct CDR3 sequences, around 20% recorded once. These data were also reused for a study on T cells expressing NK-cell markers.

The sample comprised PBMCs. The receptors shown here come from a woman aged 18-29 years in good health. Each CDR3 is given with its conserved first and last residue. A D gene is named only where the DNA matches it firmly. The size of a clone is reported for some rows only, either as once, few or many, or as a class for expanded clones.

V: TRBV12-3/TRBV12-4
size: many
J: TRBJ2-5
D: TRBD1
CDR3: CASSWTGWVTQYF
DNA: TGTGCCAGCAGTTGGACAGGGTGGGTGACCCAGTACTTC

V: TRBV9
size: many
J: TRBJ2-7
D: TRBD1
CDR3: CASSVDTGDEQYF
DNA: TGTGCCAGCAGCGTAGATACAGGGGACGAGCAGTACTTC

V: TRBV10-2
size: few
J: TRBJ1-2
D: NA
CDR3: CASIGLDYGYTF
DNA: TGCGCCAGCATTGGACTGGACTATGGCTACACCTTC

V: TRBV12-3/TRBV12-4
size: many
J: TRBJ2-1
D: NA
CDR3: CASSFSVALGLF
DNA: TGTGCCAGCAGTTTTTCGGTGGCTCTCGGGCTCTTC

V: TRBV2
size: NA
J: TRBJ1-6
D: NA
CDR3: CASNPDSSYNSPLHF
DNA: TGTGCCAGCAACCCGGACAGCTCCTATAATTCACCCCTCCACTTT

V: TRBV12-3/TRBV12-4
size: NA
J: TRBJ1-4
D: TRBD1
CDR3: CASSLGRRGDEKLFF
DNA: TGTGCCAGCAGTTTAGGGCGCAGGGGGGATGAAAAACTGTTTTTT

V: TRBV10-3
size: few
J: TRBJ1-5
D: NA
CDR3: CAISESGRWQPQHF
DNA: TGTGCCATCAGTGAGTCAGGGAGGTGGCAGCCCCAGCATTTT

V: TRBV27
size: few
J: TRBJ2-2
D: TRBD1
CDR3: CASLGQGTNTGELFF
DNA: TGTGCCAGCTTAGGACAGGGAACGAACACCGGGGAGCTGTTTTTT

V: TRBV7-6
size: NA
J: TRBJ2-2
D: TRBD2
CDR3: CASSPWTSLTGELFF
DNA: TGTGCCAGCAGCCCCTGGACTAGCCTTACCGGGGAGCTGTTTTTT

V: TRBV3-1
size: NA
J: TRBJ2-1
D: NA
CDR3: CASGAGASSYNEQFF
DNA: TGTGCCTCAGGGGCCGGGGCTAGCTCCTACAATGAGCAGTTCTTC

V: TRBV3-1
size: NA
J: TRBJ1-4
D: TRBD1
CDR3: CASRQGQELFF
DNA: TGTGCCAGCAGGCAGGGACAGGAACTGTTTTTT

V: TRBV12-3/TRBV12-4
size: NA
J: TRBJ2-7
D: NA
CDR3: CASSRSDGYEQYF
DNA: TGTGCCAGCAGCCGTTCCGACGGCTACGAGCAGTACTTC

V: TRBV5-1
size: NA
J: TRBJ2-1
D: NA
CDR3: CASSSGDFGYNEQFF
DNA: TGCGCCAGCAGCTCCGGTGATTTTGGTTACAATGAGCAGTTCTTC

V: TRBV20-1
size: NA
J: TRBJ2-2
D: TRBD2
CDR3: CSAPGLVTGELFF
DNA: TGCAGTGCCCCGGGACTAGTCACCGGGGAGCTGTTTTTT

V: TRBV10-3
size: many
J: TRBJ1-3
D: NA
CDR3: CAISEEEGTIYF
DNA: TGTGCCATCAGTGAGGAGGAAGGCACCATATATTTT

V: TRBV6-5
size: few
J: TRBJ2-7
D: NA
CDR3: CASSYMGAYEQYF
DNA: TGTGCCAGCAGTTACATGGGGGCCTACGAGCAGTACTTC

V: TRBV21-1
size: few
J: TRBJ2-2
D: NA
CDR3: CASSNREWGGGDTGELFF
DNA: TGTGCCAGCAGCAACAGGGAATGGGGGGGTGGGGACACCGGGGAGCTGTTTTTT

V: TRBV20-1
size: NA
J: TRBJ2-3
D: NA
CDR3: CSARDFRQSSTDTQYF
DNA: TGCAGTGCTAGAGATTTTAGACAGTCTAGCACAGATACGCAGTATTTT

V: TRBV14
size: NA
J: TRBJ2-7
D: NA
CDR3: CASSQESTDSKSLGQYF
DNA: TGTGCCAGCAGCCAAGAAAGCACGGACAGCAAGTCCTTAGGGCAGTACTTC

V: TRBV6-1
size: NA
J: TRBJ2-5
D: TRBD2
CDR3: CASSSRASGRKTQYF
DNA: TGTGCCAGCAGTAGTCGGGCTAGCGGGAGGAAGACCCAGTACTTC

V: TRBV5-1
size: many
J: TRBJ2-7
D: NA
CDR3: CASSQTGPSYEQYF
DNA: TGCGCCAGCAGCCAAACAGGGCCGTCCTACGAGCAGTACTTC

V: TRBV12-3/TRBV12-4
size: NA
J: TRBJ2-1
D: NA
CDR3: CASKTRDSRFDEQFF
DNA: TGTGCCAGCAAAACTCGGGACTCCCGGTTCGATGAGCAGTTCTTC

V: TRBV4-3
size: NA
J: TRBJ2-1
D: TRBD2
CDR3: CASSQDASVSGRQWNEQFF
DNA: TGCGCCAGCAGCCAAGATGCGTCGGTGAGCGGGAGGCAATGGAATGAGCAGTTCTTC

V: TRBV2
size: few
J: TRBJ2-1
D: NA
CDR3: CASSDRLTTNEQFF
DNA: TGTGCCAGCAGTGACAGGTTGACCACAAATGAGCAGTTCTTC

V: TRBV6-5
size: NA
J: TRBJ2-2
D: NA
CDR3: CASSYSWGDTGELFF
DNA: TGTGCCAGCAGTTACTCTTGGGGGGACACCGGGGAGCTGTTTTTT

V: TRBV5-1
size: few
J: TRBJ2-7
D: TRBD2
CDR3: CASSLAGTRWARSSYEQYF
DNA: TGCGCCAGCAGCTTGGCCGGGACTAGATGGGCTCGGAGTTCCTACGAGCAGTACTTC

V: TRBV12-3/TRBV12-4
size: NA
J: TRBJ2-3
D: TRBD2
CDR3: CASSLRGSGGRNTQYF
DNA: TGTGCCAGCAGTTTACGCGGTAGCGGGGGGAGGAATACGCAGTATTTT

V: TRBV18
size: few
J: TRBJ2-3
D: TRBD2
CDR3: CASSPGTSGPTQYF
DNA: TGTGCCAGCTCACCGGGGACTAGCGGACCTACGCAGTATTTT

V: TRBV4-2
size: NA
J: TRBJ2-7
D: TRBD2
CDR3: CASSPSSGEAYEQYF
DNA: TGTGCCAGCAGCCCCTCTAGCGGGGAAGCCTACGAGCAGTACTTC

V: TRBV12-3/TRBV12-4
size: NA
J: TRBJ2-7
D: NA
CDR3: CASTVGTYEQYF
DNA: TGTGCCAGCACAGTGGGTACCTACGAGCAGTACTTC

V: TRBV20-1
size: few
J: TRBJ2-1
D: TRBD2
CDR3: CSLAGGNNEQFF
DNA: TGCAGTCTAGCGGGGGGGAACAATGAGCAGTTCTTC

V: TRBV20-1
size: NA
J: TRBJ2-1
D: NA
CDR3: CSARDEFGLTIYNEQFF
DNA: TGCAGTGCTAGAGATGAATTCGGGCTAACTATTTACAATGAGCAGTTCTTC

V: TRBV27
size: NA
J: TRBJ2-7
D: TRBD2
CDR3: CASSRGLAGLYEQYF
DNA: TGTGCCAGCAGTCGGGGACTAGCGGGACTCTACGAGCAGTACTTC

V: TRBV21-1
size: NA
J: TRBJ2-7
D: NA
CDR3: CASSKGGRAPYEQYF
DNA: TGTGCCAGCAGCAAAGGAGGCAGGGCGCCCTACGAGCAGTACTTC

V: TRBV4-1
size: NA
J: TRBJ2-5
D: TRBD2
CDR3: CASSQGGPSGSEETQYF
DNA: TGCGCCAGCAGCCAAGGGGGCCCTAGCGGGAGTGAGGAGACCCAGTACTTC

V: TRBV20-1
size: few
J: TRBJ2-1
D: NA
CDR3: CSATPHDTRSSYNEQFF
DNA: TGCAGTGCCACCCCCCATGATACGCGGAGCTCCTACAATGAGCAGTTCTTC

V: TRBV7-2
size: few
J: TRBJ2-2
D: NA
CDR3: CASSLARGTGELFF
DNA: TGTGCCAGCAGCTTGGCCCGGGGTACCGGGGAGCTGTTTTTT

V: TRBV20-1
size: few
J: TRBJ2-1
D: TRBD2
CDR3: CSVRTSYNEQFF
DNA: TGCAGTGTACGGACTAGTTACAATGAGCAGTTCTTC

V: TRBV7-3
size: few
J: TRBJ2-3
D: NA
CDR3: CASSLMGVTTDTQYF
DNA: TGTGCCAGCAGCTTAATGGGGGTCACCACAGATACGCAGTATTTT

V: TRBV15
size: NA
J: TRBJ2-7
D: NA
CDR3: CATSRDRLRAGEGYEQYF
DNA: TGTGCCACCAGCAGAGATCGACTCCGGGCAGGGGAAGGCTACGAGCAGTACTTC

V: TRBV9
size: many
J: TRBJ2-1
D: NA
CDR3: CASSVDGGGEQFF
DNA: TGTGCCAGCAGCGTAGATGGTGGCGGTGAGCAGTTCTTC

V: TRBV7-2
size: NA
J: TRBJ2-1
D: NA
CDR3: CASSRTVANEQFF
DNA: TGTGCCAGCAGCCGGACCGTCGCCAATGAGCAGTTCTTC

V: TRBV5-5
size: NA
J: TRBJ1-1
D: NA
CDR3: CASSLEVDNTEAFF
DNA: TGTGCCAGCAGCTTGGAGGTGGATAACACTGAAGCTTTCTTT

V: TRBV12-3/TRBV12-4
size: many
J: TRBJ2-6
D: NA
CDR3: CASSTSSGANVLTF
DNA: TGTGCCAGCAGCACTAGCTCTGGGGCCAACGTCCTGACTTTC

V: TRBV6-2/TRBV6-3
size: few
J: TRBJ2-2
D: NA
CDR3: CASRTTGSGNTGELFF
DNA: TGTGCCAGCAGGACAACAGGGTCAGGGAACACCGGGGAGCTGTTTTTT

V: TRBV20-1
size: few
J: TRBJ2-3
D: NA
CDR3: CSASGRGRLWGSTDTQYF
DNA: TGCAGTGCTAGCGGCCGTGGCCGACTGTGGGGGAGCACAGATACGCAGTATTTT

V: TRBV7-2
size: many
J: TRBJ2-3
D: NA
CDR3: CASSLDPSYTDTQYF
DNA: TGTGCCAGCAGCTTAGACCCCTCTTACACAGATACGCAGTATTTT

V: TRBV3-1
size: NA
J: TRBJ2-7
D: NA
CDR3: CASSQVTAAPYEQYF
DNA: TGTGCCAGCAGCCAAGTGACAGCTGCCCCTTACGAGCAGTACTTC

V: TRBV10-1
size: NA
J: TRBJ2-7
D: NA
CDR3: CASSDRGTGHEQYF
DNA: TGCGCCAGCAGTGACCGCGGTACAGGTCACGAGCAGTACTTC

V: TRBV20-1
size: few
J: TRBJ2-3
D: TRBD2
CDR3: CSAFLAGGPGDTQYF
DNA: TGCAGTGCTTTTCTAGCGGGGGGCCCTGGAGATACGCAGTATTTT

V: TRBV6-5
size: few
J: TRBJ2-7
D: TRBD2
CDR3: CASSYYGLAGLEEQYF
DNA: TGTGCCAGCAGTTACTATGGACTAGCGGGACTGGAGGAGCAGTACTTC

V: TRBV5-5
size: few
J: TRBJ1-1
D: NA
CDR3: CASSHSPGTEAFF
DNA: TGTGCCAGCAGCCACTCTCCGGGGACTGAAGCTTTCTTT

V: TRBV7-9
size: NA
J: TRBJ2-3
D: NA
CDR3: CASSPHGGHTDTQYF
DNA: TGTGCCAGCAGCCCCCACGGGGGGCACACAGATACGCAGTATTTT

V: TRBV12-3/TRBV12-4
size: few
J: TRBJ1-2
D: NA
CDR3: CASSFGGQEAGGYTF
DNA: TGTGCCAGCAGTTTCGGGGGGCAGGAGGCCGGTGGCTACACCTTC

V: TRBV7-2
size: NA
J: TRBJ2-1
D: TRBD1
CDR3: CASSSGTVAYNEQFF
DNA: TGTGCCAGCAGCTCCGGGACAGTAGCCTACAATGAGCAGTTCTTC

V: TRBV7-2
size: many
J: TRBJ2-7
D: NA
CDR3: CASSRGEVSEQYF
DNA: TGTGCCAGCAGCCGAGGGGAGGTCTCCGAGCAGTACTTC

V: TRBV6-1
size: few
J: TRBJ1-2
D: NA
CDR3: CASSEHRDRGYTF
DNA: TGTGCCAGCAGTGAACACAGGGATCGAGGCTACACCTTC

V: TRBV6-1
size: many
J: TRBJ2-1
D: TRBD2
CDR3: CASSRSGGSSYNEQFF
DNA: TGTGCCAGCAGTCGAAGTGGCGGGAGCTCCTACAATGAGCAGTTCTTC

V: TRBV20-1
size: NA
J: TRBJ2-3
D: NA
CDR3: CSARIRNTQYF
DNA: TGCAGTGCTAGAATACGAAATACGCAGTATTTT